This record looks at one T cell receptor beta chain sequence and its context. Its antigen is unknown. The CDR3 has 16 residues. Trimming took 5 bases from V and 4 from J; bases not matched to a gene: 7. From germline, CDR1 is SGHAT and CDR2 FQDESV (reference sequence). The sample comes from a study of T-cell reconstitution after alpha-beta-depleted transplantation in children. Study conclusions and caveats: Recipient T cells and thymic progenitors that survived were the source of the high TCRbeta diversity seen at day 60 in some patients. Alpha-beta T cells about two months after transplant reportedly derived from several hundred expanded graft clones. It was newly produced T cells that mostly accounted for T-cell counts and diversity one year after transplant.

Preparing the TCRbeta library involved the use of unique molecular identifiers. TCRdb re-derived calls from the PCR reads in MiXCR, one entry per CDR3 protein. In the table there are 530,000 or so distinct CDR3 sequences, 25% to 30% of which are singletons. The material sequenced was PBMCs, taken before TCRalphabeta/CD19-depleted stem cell transplant. This chain links TRBV11-1 with TRBJ2-2; 10 nucleotides match TRBD2. This clonotype originated in a boy under three years old with Wiskott-Aldrich syndrome, due to receive a stem cell transplant. CDR3 sequence reads: CASSPRLAGRTGELFF. The DNA for the CDR3 is TGTGCCAGCAGCCCGCGACTAGCGGGCCGCACCGGGGAGCTGTTTTTT. Variable domain in full (rest from reference TRBV11-1 and TRBJ2-2): EAEVAQSPRYKITEKSQAVAFWCDPISGHATLYWYRQILGQGPELLVQFQDESVVDDSQLPKDRFSAERLKGVDSTLKIQPAELGDSAMYLCASSPRLAGRTGELFFGEGSRLTVL.